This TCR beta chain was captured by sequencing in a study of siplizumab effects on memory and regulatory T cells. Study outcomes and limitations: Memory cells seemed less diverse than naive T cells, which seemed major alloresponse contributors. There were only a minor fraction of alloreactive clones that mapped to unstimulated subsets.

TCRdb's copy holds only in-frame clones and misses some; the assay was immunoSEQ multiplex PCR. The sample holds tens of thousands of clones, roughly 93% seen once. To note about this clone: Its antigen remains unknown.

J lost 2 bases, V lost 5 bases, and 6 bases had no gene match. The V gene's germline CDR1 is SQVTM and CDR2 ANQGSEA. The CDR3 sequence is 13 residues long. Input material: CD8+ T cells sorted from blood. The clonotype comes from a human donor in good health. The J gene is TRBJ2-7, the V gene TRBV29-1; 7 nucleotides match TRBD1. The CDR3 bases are TGCAGCGTTACCCCCGGGACAGCCTACGAGCAGTACTTC. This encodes CSVTPGTAYEQYF.